This T cell receptor (beta chain) was documented in a study of T cell repertoires in cytomegalovirus infection. A note on this clonotype: Its antigen remains unidentified.

V lost 7 bases and J lost 1, with 10 bases in between. CDR3 size: 13 residues. Germline-derived CDR1 and CDR2 are SEHNR and FQNEAQ (reference sequence). TCRdb re-analysed the reads in MiXCR, keeping a single row per CDR3 protein. The data hold hundreds of thousands of distinct CDR3 sequences, with roughly a third observed a single time. Study-wide points: Dominating the ex vivo response were TCR beta clonotypes that were CMV-specific and HLA-C-restricted.

Here the sequenced sample was cultured PBMCs, taken from culture after CMV antigen stimulation. This clonotype was sampled from a human donor in good health (CMV status not recorded). Some clones in this sample may be carry-over from other donors' samples. The chain employs TRBV7-9 and TRBJ1-2; D is unclear. CDR3 sequence (DNA): TGTGCCAGCACTAAACCTATTAACTATGGCTACACCTTC. Encoded protein: CASTKPINYGYTF.